The present T cell receptor beta chain was sequenced within a study of cytotoxic CD8 clonotypes in ibrutinib-treated CLL. Germline values: CDR1 MNHNS, CDR2 SASEGT. Trimming at V came to 4 bases and at J to 0 bases, leaving 15 bases not matched to a gene. This CDR3 region has 19 residues. Assay used: immunoSEQ multiplex PCR; TCRdb lists only in-frame clones, some missing. The table has 150,000 to 200,000 clones, roughly 84% seen once. This clone was detected only once. This chain uses TRBV6-1 with TRBJ1-3; 7 bases are shared with TRBD1. The sample was PBMCs, taken at disease progression, from a patient treated with ibrutinib. The receptor's source is a human donor with chronic lymphocytic leukemia. The DNA of the CDR3 is TGTGCCAGCAGTGGCCAGGGGGTCGGCAGCACAAACTCTGGAAACACCATATATTTT. The encoded protein is CASSGQGVGSTNSGNTIYF.